These 29 T cell receptor beta chains came from one sample sequenced in a study of T-cell reconstitution after alpha-beta-depleted transplantation in children. It was with unique molecular identifiers that the TCRbeta library was prepared. TCRdb fed the PCR reads into MiXCR, producing one record per CDR3 protein. The sample shows roughly 610,000 distinct CDR3 sequences, 10% to 13% of them seen only once. The material sequenced was PBMCs from the stem cell graft donor, taken from the stem cell graft. These receptors all stem from a human donor who donated a stem cell graft to a child with acute myeloid leukemia.

This clonotype came up many times. This rearrangement joins TRBV5-1 to TRBJ2-1, with 9 bases aligning to TRBD2. The CDR3 sequence is 17 residues long. Germline assignment: CDR1 SGHRS and CDR2 YFSETQ. The V gene end was trimmed by 4 bases and the J gene end by 5 bases; junction bases not matched to a gene: 13. As DNA, the CDR3 is TGCGCCAGCAGCCCGCACTTGGTGGCGGGAGGGAACAATGAGCAGTTCTTC. This translates into CASSPHLVAGGNNEQFF.

This clonotype has a count of ten or more. This chain joins TRBV7-9 and TRBJ2-1, with 10 positions matching TRBD1. Trimming cost V 5 bases and J 8 bases; bases outside gene matches: 12. Germline loops: CDR1 SEHNR, CDR2 FQNEAQ (reference sequence). This CDR3 spans 16 amino acids. The CDR3 coding sequence is TGTGCCAGCAGCGCCTACCGGGACAGGGGTAAAGATGAGCAGTTCTTC. Protein: CASSAYRDRGKDEQFF.

This clonotype was picked up a small number of times. The rearrangement joins TRBV4-3 to TRBJ1-2; D uncertain. The germline V and J ends were trimmed by 0 bases and 2 bases, with 10 bases remaining between them. This CDR3 has 15 amino acids. In germline, CDR1 is LGHNA, CDR2 YSLEER. CDR3 coding DNA: TGCGCCAGCAGCCAAGAAAGGGCGGGCAACTATGGCTACACCTTC. Its translation: CASSQERAGNYGYTF.

This clonotype appeared a few times. The chain couples TRBV3-1 to TRBJ1-3, with D possibly TRBD1 on 6 matching bases. Germline V CDR1 and CDR2: LGHDT, YNNKEL (reference sequence). Trimming removed 4 bases from V and 0 bases from J, with 16 bases in between. This CDR3 region has 17 residues. The CDR3 protein is CASSRDLGGNSGNTIYF. For the CDR3, the DNA is TGTGCCAGCAGCCGCGATCTAGGGGGGAACTCTGGAAACACCATATATTTT.

This clonotype was counted many times. The chain is built from TRBV3-1 and TRBJ1-5; 7 bases are a match to TRBD1. Germline-derived CDR1 and CDR2 are LGHDT and YNNKEL (reference sequence). V shed 0 bases and J 1 base; nucleotides not matched to a gene: 0. This CDR3 has 15 amino acids. The CDR3 loop reads CASSQEQGSNQPQHF. The CDR3 nucleotides read TGTGCCAGCAGCCAAGAACAGGGGAGCAATCAGCCCCAGCATTTT.

The chain uses TRBV9 and TRBJ1-5; 7 bases fit TRBD1. The CDR3 has 14 amino acids. Per germline, CDR1 SGDLS and CDR2 YYNGEE. V shed 3 bases, J shed 5 bases, and the junction held 5 bases outside the gene matches. This CDR3 reads CASSATGRDQPQHF. CDR3 coding DNA: TGTGCCAGCAGCGCGACAGGGAGAGATCAGCCCCAGCATTTT. The full variable domain, rest sourced from reference TRBV9 and TRBJ1-5, is DSGVTQTPKHLITATGQRVTLRCSPRSGDLSVYWYQQSLDQGLQFLIQYYNGEERAKGNILERFSAQQFPDLHSELNLSSLELGDSALYFCASSATGRDQPQHFGDGTRLSIL.

This clonotype has just a few counts. The chain has TRBV3-1 and TRBJ2-1; D is unclear. With 0 bases removed from V and 4 bases from J, the gap between germline ends came to 7 bases. The germline V gene encodes CDR1 LGHDT and CDR2 YNNKEL (reference sequence). This CDR3 spans 14 amino acids. The CDR3 DNA follows: TGTGCCAGCAGCCAAGATATAGGGTACAATGAGCAGTTCTTC. Translated, it gives CASSQDIGYNEQFF.

The sample holds many counts of this clonotype. The CDR3 is CASSQDQRPSEQFF. In DNA form, the CDR3 reads TGTGCCAGCAGCCAAGATCAAAGACCTTCTGAGCAGTTCTTC. V usage is TRBV4-2 and J usage is TRBJ2-1; D remains ambiguous. CDR1 LGHNA and CDR2 YNFKEQ come from the germline V gene. Trimming removed 0 bases from V and 9 bases from J, with 12 bases in between. This CDR3 comprises 14 residues.

This clonotype appeared many times. The chain has TRBV6-5 and TRBJ1-2; 7 bases map to TRBD1. Germline V CDR1 and CDR2: MNHEY, SVGAGI. The CDR3 loop spans 14 amino acids. J lost 5 bases, V lost 0 bases, and 3 bases had no gene match. Written as DNA, the CDR3 is TGTGCCAGCAGTTACTCTGGGACAGCTTATGGCTACACCTTC. Translated: CASSYSGTAYGYTF.

The CDR3 DNA follows: TGTGCCAGCAGTGAACACCTGAACGGAAAACTGTTTTTT. Protein: CASSEHLNGKLFF. The V gene is TRBV2, the J gene TRBJ1-4; the D is unclear. Germline loops: CDR1 SNHLY, CDR2 FYNNEI. This CDR3 has 13 residues. The V end was cut by 2 bases, the J end by 10 bases, with 11 bases between.

This clonotype was counted only a few times. The rearrangement uses TRBV5-1 and TRBJ2-1; D call uncertain. Deletions cut 10 bases from V and 5 bases from J, with 22 bases between. This CDR3 contains 15 residues. CDR1 and CDR2 (germline): SGHRS, YFSETQ. The CDR3 protein is CASRTGESIHNEQFF. CDR3 sequence (DNA): TGCGCCTCCCGAACTGGGGAATCCATTCACAATGAGCAGTTCTTC.

This clonotype showed up many times. The chain joins TRBV9 to TRBJ1-2; D is perhaps TRBD1 (6 bases). V lost 4 bases and J 10 bases, leaving 23 bases between the germline ends. The CDR3 loop spans 15 amino acids. Germline V lookup: CDR1 SGDLS, CDR2 YYNGEE. The CDR3 reads CASSPGVGGAIVYTF. The DNA for the CDR3 is TGTGCCAGCAGCCCCGGAGTGGGGGGGGCCATTGTCTACACCTTC.

In this sample, this clonotype turned up many times. The chain employs TRBV29-1 and TRBJ2-3; weak D call: TRBD1 (6 bases). The CDR3 is made up of 12 amino acids. V shed 8 bases and J shed 1 base, with 10 bases lying between them. Germline V gene data show CDR1 as SQVTM and CDR2 as ANQGSEA. In nucleotides, the CDR3 is TGCAGCACCCGACAGGGCACAGATACGCAGTATTTT. It yields the protein CSTRQGTDTQYF.

The chain recombines TRBV9 with TRBJ2-5; 10 bases match TRBD2. The germline V gene has CDR1 SGDLS and CDR2 YYNGEE. The CDR3 has 15 amino acids. J lost 5 bases, V lost 0 bases, and 4 bases had no gene match. CDR3 amino acids: CASSVGPSGSETQYF. In DNA form, the CDR3 reads TGTGCCAGCAGCGTAGGTCCTAGCGGGAGCGAGACCCAGTACTTC. Using reference TRBV9 and TRBJ2-5 for the parts outside the CDR3, the full variable domain is DSGVTQTPKHLITATGQRVTLRCSPRSGDLSVYWYQQSLDQGLQFLIQYYNGEERAKGNILERFSAQQFPDLHSELNLSSLELGDSALYFCASSVGPSGSETQYFGPGTRLLVL.

There are many counts of this clonotype. The chain combines TRBV20-1 with TRBJ2-1; tentatively, D is TRBD1 or TRBD2 (5 bases each). Trimming stripped 6 bases from V and 5 bases from J, with 17 bases between. CDR3 length equals 14 residues. Germline-derived CDR1 and CDR2 are DFQATT and SNEGSKA (reference sequence). DNA for the CDR3: TGCAGTGCCCCCCCGGGGCAAAAGAACAATGAGCAGTTCTTC. Its protein product is CSAPPGQKNNEQFF.

This clonotype was seen many times. The chain couples TRBV7-2 to TRBJ1-1; D ambiguous. This CDR3 is 16 amino acids long. In germline, CDR1 is SGHTA, CDR2 FQGNSA. Between the trimmed V and J ends, which lost 1 base and 0 bases, there was a span of 12 bases. The CDR3 region has the DNA TGTGCCAGCAGCTTAGGTGGTGTCACTATGAACACTGAAGCTTTCTTT. Translation: CASSLGGVTMNTEAFF.

This clonotype has ten or more counts. V is TRBV29-1 and J is TRBJ2-1; D is ambiguous. Trimming took 3 bases from V and 6 from J, leaving 15 bases between them. The CDR3 has 14 residues. Germline V gives CDR1 SQVTM, CDR2 ANQGSEA. The DNA for the CDR3 is TGCAGCGTTGATCCGCCGAGAACCGGCAATGAGCAGTTCTTC. It specifies CSVDPPRTGNEQFF.

In its sample, this clonotype was seen a few times. The chain joins TRBV20-1 to TRBJ2-7, with TRBD2 matching over 8 bases. The CDR3 runs to 15 residues. V lost 6 bases, J lost 0 bases, and 10 bases stayed unmatched. CDR1 is DFQATT and CDR2 is SNEGSKA in the germline V gene (reference sequence). As DNA, the CDR3 is TGCAGTGCCCGTGATAGCGGGAAGATCTCCTACGAGCAGTACTTC. Protein product: CSARDSGKISYEQYF.

This clonotype showed up many times. The chain is built from TRBV6-1 and TRBJ2-3, with TRBD1 identical over 11 bases. This CDR3 has 14 amino acids. Losses at the gene ends were 10 bases for V and 5 bases for J; bases not matched to a gene: 8. Looked up from germline, CDR1 is MNHNS and CDR2 is SASEGT. CDR3 protein: CATLGQGAGDTQYF. The CDR3 region has the DNA TGTGCCACCCTTGGACAGGGGGCAGGAGATACGCAGTATTTT.

Only a few counts were recorded for this clonotype. The CDR3 reads CASSEVARTQYF. CDR3 DNA sequence: TGTGCCAGCAGTGAAGTGGCCCGGACCCAGTACTTC. The chain recombines TRBV2 with TRBJ2-5, with unresolved D. Germline assignment: CDR1 SNHLY and CDR2 FYNNEI. Trimming shortened V by 1 base and J by 7 bases, and 7 bases separated the two germline ends. The CDR3 sequence is 12 residues long.

The chain couples TRBV4-3 to TRBJ2-7; 11 bases align to TRBD2. The CDR3 extends over 16 amino acids. Germline trimming cut 1 base from V and 8 bases from J; bases unmatched to any gene: 10. Looked up from germline, CDR1 is LGHNA and CDR2 is YSLEER. CDR3 coding DNA: TGCGCCAGCAGCCAAGTGGGAGGACTAGCGGGTGCCCAGCAGTACTTC. Its protein product is CASSQVGGLAGAQQYF.

This clonotype was seen only a few times. The J gene is TRBJ1-2, the V gene TRBV20-1; D gene ambiguous. Germline V gene sequence: CDR1 DFQATT, CDR2 SNEGSKA (reference sequence). Trimming shortened V by 1 base and J by 0 bases, and 3 bases separated the two germline ends. The CDR3 totals 12 residues. DNA of the CDR3: TGCAGTGCTAGAGGGACTAACTATGGCTACACCTTC. Translated, it gives CSARGTNYGYTF.

The chain carries TRBV11-1 and TRBJ2-2; D might be TRBD1 (5 bases). The CDR3 is 13 amino acids. Trimming took 5 bases from V and 7 from J, leaving 11 bases between them. Per the germline V gene, CDR1 is SGHAT and CDR2 is FQDESV (reference sequence). The CDR3 region is CASSPAGIGELFF. CDR3 DNA sequence: TGTGCCAGCAGCCCAGCAGGGATCGGGGAGCTGTTTTTT.

This clonotype was seen a few times. The chain uses TRBV28 and TRBJ2-2; D call uncertain. Per germline, CDR1 MDHEN and CDR2 SYDVKM. This CDR3 region has 16 residues. Trimming left V 8 bases short and J 2 bases short, with 18 bases between. The CDR3 protein is CASYFRRTPNTGELFF. CDR3 coding DNA: TGTGCCAGCTATTTTAGACGGACCCCAAACACCGGGGAGCTGTTTTTT. The variable domain in full, completed from reference TRBV28 and TRBJ2-2, reads DVKVTQSSRYLVKRTGEKVFLECVQDMDHENMFWYRQDPGLGLRLIYFSYDVKMKEKGDIPEGYSVSREKKERFSLILESASTNQTSMYLCASYFRRTPNTGELFFGEGSRLTVL.

The rearrangement uses TRBV4-3 and TRBJ2-1; no clear D gene. V shed 1 base and J shed 5 bases, with 18 bases lying between them. The CDR3 sequence is 17 residues long. CDR1 and CDR2 (germline): LGHNA, YSLEER. The CDR3 region is CASSQVSGSAENNEQFF. As DNA, the CDR3 is TGCGCCAGCAGCCAAGTTAGTGGGTCGGCAGAGAACAATGAGCAGTTCTTC.

In this sample, this clonotype turned up many times. The CDR3 here is CASSLAGGRHNEQFF. CDR3 DNA sequence: TGTGCCAGCAGCCTAGCGGGAGGGCGCCACAATGAGCAGTTCTTC. The chain joins TRBV14 to TRBJ2-1; TRBD2 matches 11 bases. The length of the CDR3 is 15 residues. Trimming took 4 bases from V and 5 from J; bases not matched to a gene: 4. Germline V gene data show CDR1 as SGHDN and CDR2 as FVKESK.

V is TRBV19 and J is TRBJ1-1; 9 positions agree with TRBD1. V shed 6 bases, J shed 5 bases, and the junction held 4 bases outside the gene matches. The CDR3 has 13 amino acids. Per germline, CDR1 LNHDA and CDR2 SQIVND (reference sequence). CDR3 residues: CASRTGGLTEAFF. The CDR3 nucleotides read TGTGCCAGTAGAACAGGGGGCTTGACTGAAGCTTTCTTT.

This clonotype was seen at least ten times. The chain employs TRBV4-2 and TRBJ2-7; 11 bases map to TRBD2. CDR1 and CDR2 from the germline V gene are LGHNA and YNFKEQ. With V trimmed by 0 bases and J by 7 bases, 14 bases remained unmatched. CDR3 size: 18 residues. CDR3 DNA: TGTGCCAGCAGCCAAGATGCTGCGTTCCTAGCGGGAGGTCGGGAGCAGTACTTC. Its translation is CASSQDAAFLAGGREQYF.

The chain is built from TRBV6-5 and TRBJ1-2, with D maybe TRBD1 (5 bases). The CDR3 covers 15 residues. Trimming shortened V by 0 bases and J by 6 bases, and 14 bases separated the two germline ends. Germline V CDR1 and CDR2: MNHEY, SVGAGI. The CDR3: CASSYSGRGQHGYTF. CDR3 DNA: TGTGCCAGCAGTTACTCCGGTAGGGGTCAGCATGGCTACACCTTC.